Listed below are T cell receptor beta chains from one sample, sequenced in a study of cytomegalovirus exposure and HLA in healthy donors. The table came from immunoSEQ multiplex PCR; TCRdb's copy has only in-frame clones and leaves some out. Of around 140,000 clones in the sample, 82% were seen once. Material: PBMCs. The receptor set was obtained from a woman between 50 and 59 years old in good health and CMV-seropositive. The conserved cysteine and the conserved F or W are not part of the CDR3 here.

CDR3: ASSLGQRLAGGYNEQF; length: 16; V: TRBV27
CDR3: ASRRWDREVGEQY; length: 13; V: TRBV28
CDR3: ASSIKGQGVGAHEQY; length: 15; V: TRBV19
CDR3: ASIQGTGFTEAF; length: 12; V: TRBV19
CDR3: ASSQAPQAIYGYT; length: 13; V: TRBV4-3
CDR3: ASSLETGSGGTQY; length: 13; V: TRBV7-6
CDR3: ASTGQAGETQY; length: 11; V: TRBV5-1
CDR3: SSSFSIVPGLNEQY; length: 14; V: TRBV7-9
CDR3: ASSVDRYGYT; length: 10; V: TRBV9
CDR3: ASSLTSGEWDTQY; length: 13; V: TRBV11-2
CDR3: ASSLGGWTSGRAGTPYEQY; length: 19; V: TRBV7-8
CDR3: ASSSDRNEQF; length: 10; V: TRBV5-4
CDR3: ASSLGGTSSYNEQF; length: 14; V: TRBV5-4
CDR3: ASSSGTGNDQPQH; length: 13; V: TRBV7-8
CDR3: ASTTSGETQY; length: 10; V: TRBV2
CDR3: ASSLNRLAVETQY; length: 13; V: TRBV27
CDR3: ASSEGGHNEQF; length: 11; V: TRBV6-1
CDR3: ASSFDRLTDTQY; length: 12; V: TRBV5-1
CDR3: ASSAARQGSSYEQY; length: 14; V: TRBV13
CDR3: ASSPFLQAQSEKLF; length: 14; V: TRBV7-9
CDR3: ASSVRVYQPQH; length: 11; V: TRBV2
CDR3: ASSLVERGDNEQF; length: 13; V: TRBV5-1
CDR3: AWRWAAGGEQY; length: 11; V: TRBV30
CDR3: ASSLTRGRTEAF; length: 12; V: TRBV27
CDR3: ASIAITGGVNEQF; length: 13; V: TRBV6-5
CDR3: ASEDRENWSNQPQH; length: 14; V: TRBV19
CDR3: AISEVGGYTEAF; length: 12; V: TRBV10-3
CDR3: ASSYQASMHYNEQF; length: 14; V: TRBV6-5
CDR3: ASSLDGEVVNEQF; length: 13; V: TRBV5-1
CDR3: ASSSVRGAAQH; length: 11; V: TRBV27
CDR3: ASRLQGSVTEAF; length: 12; V: TRBV2
CDR3: ASSTTSSEQF; length: 10; V: TRBV7-3
CDR3: ASRGTGAGNTIY; length: 12; V: TRBV5-1
CDR3: ASSPRLAESSYNEQF; length: 15; V: TRBV9
CDR3: ASSGTVNQPQH; length: 11; V: TRBV2
CDR3: ASSLVGRAGRDEAF; length: 14; V: TRBV5-1
CDR3: ASSSPGQGTYEQY; length: 13; V: TRBV28
CDR3: ATSSLDSNSPLH; length: 12; V: TRBV15
CDR3: ASSQAFVGTGRQNTEAF; length: 17; V: TRBV4-3